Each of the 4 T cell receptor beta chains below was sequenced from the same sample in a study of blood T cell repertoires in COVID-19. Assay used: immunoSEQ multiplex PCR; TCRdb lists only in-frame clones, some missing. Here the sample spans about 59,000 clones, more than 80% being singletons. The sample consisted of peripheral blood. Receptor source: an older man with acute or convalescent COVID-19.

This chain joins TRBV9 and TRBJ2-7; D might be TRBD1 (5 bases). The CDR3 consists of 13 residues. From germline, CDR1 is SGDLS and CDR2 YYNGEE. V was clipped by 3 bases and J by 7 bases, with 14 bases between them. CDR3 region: CASSETGWGEQYF. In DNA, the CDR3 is TGTGCCAGCAGCGAAACAGGTTGGGGTGAGCAGTACTTC.

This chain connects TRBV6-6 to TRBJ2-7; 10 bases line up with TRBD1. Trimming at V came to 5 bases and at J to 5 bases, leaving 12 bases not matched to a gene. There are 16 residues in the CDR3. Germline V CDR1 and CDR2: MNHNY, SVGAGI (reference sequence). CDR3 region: CASSRGTGTGVHEQYF. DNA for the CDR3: TGTGCCAGCAGTCGGGGAACCGGGACAGGGGTTCACGAGCAGTACTTC.

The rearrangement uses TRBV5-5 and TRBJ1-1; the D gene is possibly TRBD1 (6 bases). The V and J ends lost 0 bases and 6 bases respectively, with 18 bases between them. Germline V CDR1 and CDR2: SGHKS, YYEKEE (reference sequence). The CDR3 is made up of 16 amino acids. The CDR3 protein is CASSLGGGSLLAEAFF. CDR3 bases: TGTGCCAGCAGCTTGGGTGGGGGCAGCTTGTTGGCTGAAGCTTTCTTT.

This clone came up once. For the CDR3, the DNA is TGTGCCAGCAGCTTGGTACAGGCTGGAAACACCATATATTTT. Its translation: CASSLVQAGNTIYF. The V call is TRBV5-6, the J call TRBJ1-3, with D perhaps matching TRBD1 (5 bases). V lost 0 bases, J lost 2 bases, and 6 bases lay in between. The CDR3 length is 14 residues. The germline CDR1 and CDR2 sequences are SGHDT and YYEEEE. The variable domain in full, with the rest retrieved from reference TRBV5-6 and TRBJ1-3, is DAGVTQSPTHLIKTRGQQVTLRCSPKSGHDTVSWYQQALGQGPQFIFQYYEEEERQRGNFPDRFSGHQFPNYSSELNVNALLLGDSALYLCASSLVQAGNTIYFGEGSWLTVV.